The next 25 T cell receptor beta chains were all read from a single sample in a study of cytomegalovirus exposure and HLA in healthy donors. PCR was performed using 60 Vbeta and 13 Jbeta primers. Sequencing used immunoSEQ multiplex PCR; TCRdb keeps in-frame clones, though not all of them. The sample yields 150,000 to 250,000 clones, 70% to 85% seen once. Sequenced: PBMCs. These TCRs come from a boy aged 2-9 years in good health and CMV-seronegative.

In this sample, this clone turned up a few times. The genes are TRBV10-2 and TRBJ2-3; tentatively, D is TRBD2 (5 bases). Germline V lookup: CDR1 WSHSY, CDR2 SAAADI. Trimming took off 2 bases at V and 1 base at J, with 10 bases between the two ends. There are 15 residues in the CDR3. For the CDR3, the DNA is TGCGCCAGCAGTGAGCTAGGGAGCGGCACAGATACGCAGTATTTT. It yields the protein CASSELGSGTDTQYF.

CDR3 in amino acids: CASSGGQGAKNIQYF. In DNA, the CDR3 is TGTGCCAGCAGCGGGGGACAGGGGGCCAAAAACATTCAGTACTTC. The chain employs TRBV9 and TRBJ2-4, with TRBD1 matching 10 bases. Unmatched junction bases numbered 1, after V lost 3 bases and J lost 1 base. The germline V gene has CDR1 SGDLS and CDR2 YYNGEE. The CDR3 has 15 residues.

V is TRBV7-8 and J is TRBJ1-2, with 10 bases fitting TRBD1. V trimming: 5 bases; J trimming: 4 bases; junction bases outside the gene matches: 7. The CDR3 sequence is 15 residues long. Looked up from germline, CDR1 is SGHVS and CDR2 is FQNEAQ. In DNA, the CDR3 is TGTGCCAGCAGCATGACAGGGGGCGACGTCTATGGCTACACCTTC. Residues: CASSMTGGDVYGYTF.

This sequence joins TRBV6-5 and TRBJ2-3; the D gene is possibly TRBD1 (5 bases). The CDR3 spans 16 residues. The germline V gene has CDR1 MNHEY and CDR2 SVGAGI. Trimming pared 0 bases from V and 2 bases from J, leaving 12 bases between. CDR3 DNA: TGTGCCAGCAGTTACTCTTACAGGATATCCACAGATACGCAGTATTTT. This gives the protein CASSYSYRISTDTQYF.

This clone occurred once. V is TRBV19 and J is TRBJ1-1; tentative D call: TRBD1 (6 bases). Per the germline V gene, CDR1 is LNHDA and CDR2 is SQIVND (reference sequence). Trimming left V 9 bases short and J 1 base short, with 12 bases between. This CDR3 comprises 13 residues. CDR3 DNA: TGTGCCAGCCGAAGGACAGCGAACACTGAAGCTTTCTTT. This sequence encodes CASRRTANTEAFF.

The CDR3 reads CATSSGDKSWDTIYF. DNA of the CDR3: TGTGCCACCAGCAGTGGCGACAAGTCGTGGGACACCATATATTTT. The chain has TRBV15 and TRBJ1-3; D call uncertain. The CDR3 is made up of 15 amino acids. In germline, CDR1 is LNHNV, CDR2 YYDKDF (reference sequence). V gave up 3 bases and J gave up 8 bases, with 17 bases separating them.

The chain couples TRBV13 to TRBJ2-3; 8 bases match TRBD2. Germline loops: CDR1 PRHDT, CDR2 FYEKMQ (reference sequence). The CDR3 sequence is 16 residues long. With V trimmed by 5 bases and J by 0 bases, 7 bases remained unmatched. The CDR3 region has the DNA TGTGCCAGCAGCACTTGGACTAGCCAAAGCACAGATACGCAGTATTTT. This codes for CASSTWTSQSTDTQYF.

V is TRBV6-1 and J is TRBJ2-7, with 10 positions matching TRBD1. Per the germline V gene, CDR1 is MNHNS and CDR2 is SASEGT. This CDR3 spans 16 amino acids. With 4 bases clipped from V and 2 bases from J, the junction kept 8 bases outside the gene matches. CDR3 sequence: CASSGTRQGAAYEQYF. As DNA, the CDR3 is TGTGCCAGCAGTGGCACCCGACAGGGGGCGGCCTACGAGCAGTACTTC.

This clone was counted a single time. The J gene is TRBJ2-7, the V gene TRBV6-5, with D possibly matching TRBD1 (6 bases). The CDR3 spans 15 residues. Germline values: CDR1 MNHEY, CDR2 SVGAGI. The V and J ends lost 6 bases and 3 bases respectively, with 18 bases between them. The CDR3 DNA is TGTGCCAGCAGCCCGGAGAACGACAGGTTCTACGAGCAGTACTTC. This gives the protein CASSPENDRFYEQYF.

This chain uses TRBV19 with TRBJ2-1; 8 positions match TRBD2. The CDR3 extends over 16 amino acids. Germline-derived CDR1 and CDR2 are LNHDA and SQIVND (reference sequence). With 3 bases clipped from V and 1 base from J, the junction kept 5 bases outside the gene matches. CDR3 sequence: CASSMPGLVSYNEQFF. CDR3 DNA sequence: TGTGCCAGTAGTATGCCGGGACTAGTATCCTACAATGAGCAGTTCTTC. Together with reference TRBV19 and TRBJ2-1, the CDR3 gives the full variable domain: DGGITQSPKYLFRKEGQNVTLSCEQNLNHDAMYWYRQDPGQGLRLIYYSQIVNDFQKGDIAEGYSVSREKKESFPLTVTSAQKNPTAFYLCASSMPGLVSYNEQFFGPGTRLTVL.

CDR3 protein: CASSLGSEISGNTIYF. The CDR3 coding sequence is TGTGCCAGCAGCTTAGGGTCCGAGATCTCTGGAAACACCATATATTTT. The genes are TRBV7-9 and TRBJ1-3; D is ambiguous. The CDR3 is made up of 16 amino acids. Germline CDR1 and CDR2: SEHNR and FQNEAQ (reference sequence). V lost 1 base and J 0 bases, leaving 10 bases between the germline ends.

The gene calls are TRBV5-1 and TRBJ1-2; 7 nucleotides align to TRBD1. In germline, CDR1 is SGHRS, CDR2 YFSETQ. V shed 0 bases and J 5 bases; nucleotides not matched to a gene: 7. The CDR3 totals 15 residues. The CDR3 here is CASSLVQGGIYGYTF. The DNA for the CDR3 is TGCGCCAGCAGCTTGGTTCAAGGGGGCATTTATGGCTACACCTTC.

This clone has more than one count but fewer than ten. The chain employs TRBV5-6 and TRBJ2-3; a weak D match, TRBD1 (6 bases). In germline, CDR1 is SGHDT, CDR2 YYEEEE. This CDR3 has 13 amino acids. V was clipped by 4 bases and J by 3 bases, with 9 bases between them. The CDR3 DNA sequence: TGTGCCAGCAGCCGAACAGGGACAGATACGCAGTATTTT. Its protein product is CASSRTGTDTQYF.

This clone appeared a few times. The chain recombines TRBV4-1 with TRBJ1-2; possible D gene TRBD1, 6 bases. The CDR3 runs to 15 residues. Germline assignment: CDR1 MGHRA and CDR2 YSYEKL. V dropped 6 bases and J dropped 2 bases, with 16 bases sitting between them. The CDR3 here is CASSPGTHLNYGYTF. In DNA form, the CDR3 reads TGCGCCAGCAGTCCCGGGACACACCTGAACTATGGCTACACCTTC.

The CDR3 reads CSVGWTLYEQYF. The CDR3 DNA is TGCAGCGTTGGATGGACACTCTACGAGCAGTACTTC. This chain links TRBV29-1 with TRBJ2-7; the D gene is possibly TRBD1 (5 bases). Trimming took 4 bases from V and 3 from J, leaving 10 bases between them. This CDR3 region has 12 residues. The germline V gene encodes CDR1 SQVTM and CDR2 ANQGSEA.

The chain links TRBV30 to TRBJ2-3; 10 bases agree with TRBD2. CDR3 length: 16 residues. Germline V gene lookup returns CDR1 GTSNPN and CDR2 SVGIG (reference sequence). Trimming removed 0 bases from V and 1 base from J; junction bases left unmatched: 4. Written as DNA, the CDR3 is TGTGCCTGGAGTGTGGGTCTAGCGGGGGGCACAGATACGCAGTATTTT. The encoded protein is CAWSVGLAGGTDTQYF.

A single count supports this clone. This specimen includes other DNA sequences encoding the same CDR3. The chain recombines TRBV27 with TRBJ2-5; tentative D call: TRBD2 (5 bases). V was clipped by 2 bases and J by 4 bases, with 8 bases between them. This CDR3 comprises 13 residues. Germline values: CDR1 MNHEY, CDR2 SMNVEV (reference sequence). CDR3 region: CASSLVRGETQYF. CDR3 DNA: TGTGCCAGCAGTTTAGTCCGGGGAGAGACCCAGTACTTC.

The CDR3 sequence: CASTTGLAGPYEQYF. The CDR3 DNA follows: TGTGCCAGCACCACAGGACTAGCGGGGCCCTACGAGCAGTACTTC. The V call is TRBV6-1, the J call TRBJ2-5; 12 nucleotides agree with TRBD2. The DNA end lines up better with TRBJ2-7; the J call may be wrong. Germline V lookup: CDR1 MNHNS, CDR2 SASEGT. The CDR3 has 15 residues.

A single count supports this clone. The V call is TRBV4-1, the J call TRBJ2-6, with D possibly matching TRBD1 (6 bases). The V end lost 0 bases, the J end lost 12 bases, and 9 bases lay between the germline ends. Germline V CDR1 and CDR2: MGHRA, YSYEKL. This CDR3 is 13 amino acids long. This CDR3 reads CASSQDLGGVLTF. The CDR3 bases are TGCGCCAGCAGCCAAGATTTAGGGGGCGTCCTGACTTTC.

The rearrangement links TRBV7-2 to TRBJ2-2; 8 nucleotides agree with TRBD2. J was trimmed by 0 bases and V by 5 bases; bases with no gene match: 5. The germline V gene has CDR1 SGHTA and CDR2 FQGNSA. This CDR3 is built from 16 residues. Here the CDR3 reads CASSPRGGTNTGELFF. In DNA form, the CDR3 reads TGTGCCAGCAGCCCGCGCGGGGGGACGAACACCGGGGAGCTGTTTTTT.

This CDR3 reads CASSSGQGLVADTQYF. The CDR3 DNA sequence: TGTGCCAGCAGCTCAGGACAGGGGTTGGTCGCAGATACGCAGTATTTT. V usage is TRBV11-3 and J usage is TRBJ2-3; 9 nucleotides line up with TRBD1. The CDR3 contains 16 residues. J gave up 4 bases and V 4 bases, and 9 bases lay outside the gene matches. Germline assignment: CDR1 SGHNT and CDR2 YENEEA.

The chain joins TRBV2 to TRBJ2-5; perhaps TRBD1 as D (6 bases). Germline V gene sequence: CDR1 SNHLY, CDR2 FYNNEI. This CDR3 contains 9 residues. The ends were cut back, 8 bases at V and 9 bases at J, with 7 bases in the middle. In DNA form, the CDR3 reads TGTGCCAGCGAGGGGGCCCAGTACTTC. This gives the protein CASEGAQYF.

The rearrangement links TRBV5-8 to TRBJ2-7; tentatively, D is TRBD1 (6 bases). V was clipped by 3 bases and J by 0 bases, with 25 bases between them. The length of the CDR3 is 19 residues. CDR1 and CDR2 from the germline V gene are SGHTS and YDEGEE. CDR3 in amino acids: CASSSIRLIGDTSSYEQYF. CDR3 coding DNA: TGTGCCAGCAGCTCTATCCGTCTCATTGGGGACACGAGCTCCTACGAGCAGTACTTC. The full variable domain, rest sourced from reference TRBV5-8 and TRBJ2-7, is EAGVTQSPTHLIKTRGQQATLRCSPISGHTSVYWYQQALGLGLQFLLWYDEGEERNRGNFPPRFSGRQFPNYSSELNVNALELEDSALYLCASSSIRLIGDTSSYEQYFGPGTRLTVT.

This chain joins TRBV10-3 and TRBJ2-3; D possibly uses TRBD1 or TRBD2 (5 bases each). Trimming took off 6 bases at V and 5 bases at J, with 9 bases between the two ends. Germline lookup yields CDR1 ENHRY and CDR2 SYGVKD. There are 12 residues in the CDR3. CDR3 sequence: CAIREDKDTQYF. As DNA, the CDR3 is TGTGCCATCAGGGAGGACAAAGATACGCAGTATTTT.

The chain uses TRBV11-2 and TRBJ1-2; 7 bases are shared with TRBD1. Germline V gene data show CDR1 as SGHAT and CDR2 as FQNNGV. The CDR3 length is 15 residues. V lost 4 bases to trimming and J lost 6 bases; unmatched junction nucleotides: 11. The CDR3 sequence: CASSSRGRGDHGYTF. The CDR3 DNA is TGTGCCAGCAGCTCCCGGGGCAGGGGGGACCATGGCTACACCTTC. The full variable domain, rest sourced from reference TRBV11-2 and TRBJ1-2, is EAGVAQSPRYKIIEKRQSVAFWCNPISGHATLYWYQQILGQGPKLLIQFQNNGVVDDSQLPKDRFSAERLKGVDSTLKIQPAKLEDSAVYLCASSSRGRGDHGYTFGSGTRLTVV.